This T cell receptor beta chain was obtained from a study of PD-1 and CTLA-4 blockade in melanoma. TCRdb's table, derived via immunoSEQ multiplex PCR, lists solely in-frame clones and lacks some. Of 32,000 or so clones detected, roughly 91% appear once; the ten largest clones hold about 8.9%. Germline CDR1 is MNHEY and CDR2 is SVGEGT. CDR3 length: 15 amino acids. V lost 6 bases to trimming and J lost 0 bases, with 14 bases between them. This specimen consisted of CD8+ T cells from peripheral blood, obtained before anti-PD-1 treatment. The rearrangement links TRBV6-2 or TRBV6-3 to TRBJ1-1, with D possibly being TRBD1 (5 bases). The receptor's source is a human donor with melanoma. The chain's CDR3 is CASSSYLGLNTEAFF. Here the CDR3 DNA reads TGTGCCAGCAGCAGCTACTTGGGACTGAACACTGAAGCTTTCTTT.